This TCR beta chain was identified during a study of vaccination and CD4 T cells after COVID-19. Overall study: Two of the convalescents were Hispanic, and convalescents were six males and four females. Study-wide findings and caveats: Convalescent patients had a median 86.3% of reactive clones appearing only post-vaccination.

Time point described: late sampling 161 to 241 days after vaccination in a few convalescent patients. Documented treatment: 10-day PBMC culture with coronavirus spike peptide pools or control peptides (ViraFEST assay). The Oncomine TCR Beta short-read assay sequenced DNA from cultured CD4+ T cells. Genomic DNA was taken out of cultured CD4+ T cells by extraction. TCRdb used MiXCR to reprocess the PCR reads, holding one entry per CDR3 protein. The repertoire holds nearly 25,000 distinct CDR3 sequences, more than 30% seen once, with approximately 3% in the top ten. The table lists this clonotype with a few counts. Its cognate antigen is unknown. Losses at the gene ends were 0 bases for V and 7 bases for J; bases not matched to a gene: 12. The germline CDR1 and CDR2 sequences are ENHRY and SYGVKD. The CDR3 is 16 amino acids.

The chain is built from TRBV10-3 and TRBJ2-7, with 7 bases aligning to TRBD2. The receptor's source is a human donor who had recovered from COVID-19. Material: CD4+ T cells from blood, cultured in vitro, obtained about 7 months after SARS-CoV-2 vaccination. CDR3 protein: CAISESIAGDPREQYF. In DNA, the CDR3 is TGTGCCATCAGTGAGTCCATTGCGGGAGACCCCCGGGAGCAGTACTTC.